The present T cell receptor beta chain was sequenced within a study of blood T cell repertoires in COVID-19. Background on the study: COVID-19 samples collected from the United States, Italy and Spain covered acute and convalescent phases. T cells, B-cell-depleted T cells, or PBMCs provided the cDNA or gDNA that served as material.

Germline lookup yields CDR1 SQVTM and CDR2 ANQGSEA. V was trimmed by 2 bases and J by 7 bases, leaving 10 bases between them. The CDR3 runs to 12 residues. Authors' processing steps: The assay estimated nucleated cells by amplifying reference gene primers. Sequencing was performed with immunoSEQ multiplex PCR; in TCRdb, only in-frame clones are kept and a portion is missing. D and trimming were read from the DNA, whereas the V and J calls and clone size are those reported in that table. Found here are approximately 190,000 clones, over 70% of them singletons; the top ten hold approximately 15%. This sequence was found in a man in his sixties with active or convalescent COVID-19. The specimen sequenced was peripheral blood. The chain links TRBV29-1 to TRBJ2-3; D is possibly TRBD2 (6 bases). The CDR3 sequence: CSVEWRANTQYF. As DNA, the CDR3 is TGCAGCGTTGAATGGAGGGCCAATACGCAGTATTTT.